This TCR beta chain is drawn from a study of CD8+CD57+ T cells in acquired aplastic anemia. About the study: DNA per sorted CD4+ or CD8+ sample ranged about 0.17 to 30 ug, averaging around 3 ug.

General observations from the study: Overlapping CD8+ CDR3 repertoires of patients and controls contained some 30 shared sequences.

The germline V gene encodes CDR1 SGDLS and CDR2 YYNGEE. V lost 7 bases, J lost 16 bases, and 27 bases lay in between. CDR3 length: 14 amino acids. Only patients with CD8+CD57+ cell expansion on flow cytometry were chosen for sequencing. About this clonotype itself: Its antigen remains unidentified.

CDR3 and TCR beta VDJ profiling relied on genomic DNA as the template. Each CDR3 protein gets one entry after TCRdb re-called the reads with MiXCR. The top ten hold around 40% of the sample, which has roughly 250,000 distinct CDR3 sequences, 82% seen once. This receptor was taken from a human donor with aplastic anemia. Sequencing was done on a sample of sorted CD4+, CD8+, or CD8+CD57+ T cells (not recorded which) from PBMCs. This chain links TRBV9 with TRBJ1-5; unclear D gene. DNA for the CDR3: TGTGCCAGCGGAGAAGCTGGGAACATTCAGTCCTTCCATTTT. Translation: CASGEAGNIQSFHF.